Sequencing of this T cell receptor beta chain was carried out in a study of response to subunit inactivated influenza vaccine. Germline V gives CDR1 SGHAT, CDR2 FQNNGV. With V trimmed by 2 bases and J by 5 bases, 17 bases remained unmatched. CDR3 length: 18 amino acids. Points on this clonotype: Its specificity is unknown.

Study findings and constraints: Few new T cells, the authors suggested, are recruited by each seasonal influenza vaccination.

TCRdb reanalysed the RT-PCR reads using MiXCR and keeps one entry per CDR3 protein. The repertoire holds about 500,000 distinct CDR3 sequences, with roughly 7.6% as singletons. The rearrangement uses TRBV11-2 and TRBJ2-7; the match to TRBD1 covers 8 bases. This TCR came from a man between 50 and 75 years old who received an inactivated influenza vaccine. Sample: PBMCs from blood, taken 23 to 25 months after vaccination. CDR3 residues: CASSLKGPWADRGHEQYF. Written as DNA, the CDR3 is TGTGCCAGCAGCTTAAAGGGGCCCTGGGCCGACAGGGGTCACGAGCAGTACTTC.